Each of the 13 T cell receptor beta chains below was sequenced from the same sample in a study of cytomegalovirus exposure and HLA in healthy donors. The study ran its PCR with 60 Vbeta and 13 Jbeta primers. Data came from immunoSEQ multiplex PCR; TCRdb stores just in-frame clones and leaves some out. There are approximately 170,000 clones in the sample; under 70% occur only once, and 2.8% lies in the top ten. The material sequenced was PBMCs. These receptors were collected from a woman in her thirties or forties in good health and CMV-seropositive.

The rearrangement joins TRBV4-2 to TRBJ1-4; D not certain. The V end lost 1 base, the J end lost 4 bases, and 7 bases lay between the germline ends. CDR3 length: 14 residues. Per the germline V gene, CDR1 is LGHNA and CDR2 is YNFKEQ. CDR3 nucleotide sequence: TGTGCCAGCAGCCAAGGCGGCTTTAATGAAAAACTGTTTTTT. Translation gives CASSQGGFNEKLFF.

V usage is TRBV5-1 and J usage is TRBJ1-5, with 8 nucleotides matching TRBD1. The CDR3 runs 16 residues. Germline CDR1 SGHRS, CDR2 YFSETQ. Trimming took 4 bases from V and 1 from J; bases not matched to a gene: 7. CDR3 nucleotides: TGCGCCAGCAGCGAAGGACAGGGCGGAAGCAATCAGCCCCAGCATTTT. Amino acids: CASSEGQGGSNQPQHF.

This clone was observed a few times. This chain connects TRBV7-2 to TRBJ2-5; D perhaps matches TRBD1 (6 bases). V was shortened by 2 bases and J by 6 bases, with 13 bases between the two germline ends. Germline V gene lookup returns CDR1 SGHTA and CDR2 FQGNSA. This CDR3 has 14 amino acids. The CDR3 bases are TGTGCCAGCAGCTTACAGGGGCCAGCGAAGACCCAGTACTTC. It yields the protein CASSLQGPAKTQYF.

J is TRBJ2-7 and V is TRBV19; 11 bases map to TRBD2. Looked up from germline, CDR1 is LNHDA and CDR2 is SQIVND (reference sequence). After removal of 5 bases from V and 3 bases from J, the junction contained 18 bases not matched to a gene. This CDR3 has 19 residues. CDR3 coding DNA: TGTGCCAGTAGTGCCTTCCGGCTAGCGGGGGGCTCTCGACGCTACGAGCAGTACTTC. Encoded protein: CASSAFRLAGGSRRYEQYF.

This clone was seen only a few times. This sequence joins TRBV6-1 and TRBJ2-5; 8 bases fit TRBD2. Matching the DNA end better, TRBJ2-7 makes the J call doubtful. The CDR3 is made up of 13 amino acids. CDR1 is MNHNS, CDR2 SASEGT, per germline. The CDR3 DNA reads TGTGCCAGCGACCGGGAGGGGAGCTACGAGCAGTACTTC. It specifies CASDREGSYEQYF.

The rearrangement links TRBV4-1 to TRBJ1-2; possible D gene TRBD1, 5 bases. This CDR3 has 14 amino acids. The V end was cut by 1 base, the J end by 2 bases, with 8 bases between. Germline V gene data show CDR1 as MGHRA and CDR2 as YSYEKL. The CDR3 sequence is CASSQGQMNYGYTF. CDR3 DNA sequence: TGCGCCAGCAGCCAAGGACAGATGAACTATGGCTACACCTTC.

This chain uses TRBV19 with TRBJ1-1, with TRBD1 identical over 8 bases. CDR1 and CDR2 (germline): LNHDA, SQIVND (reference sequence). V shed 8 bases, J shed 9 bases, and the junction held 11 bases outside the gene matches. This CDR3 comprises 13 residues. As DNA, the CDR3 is TGTGCCAGTTCGACAGGGGACGTCCGGAAAGCTTTCTTT. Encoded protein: CASSTGDVRKAFF.

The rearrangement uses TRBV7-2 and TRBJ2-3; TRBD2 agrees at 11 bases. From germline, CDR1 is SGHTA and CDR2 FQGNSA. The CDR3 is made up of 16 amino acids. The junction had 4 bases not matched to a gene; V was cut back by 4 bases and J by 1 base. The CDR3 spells CASSSSGLAGTDTQYF. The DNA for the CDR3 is TGTGCCAGCAGCTCCTCGGGACTAGCGGGCACAGATACGCAGTATTTT.

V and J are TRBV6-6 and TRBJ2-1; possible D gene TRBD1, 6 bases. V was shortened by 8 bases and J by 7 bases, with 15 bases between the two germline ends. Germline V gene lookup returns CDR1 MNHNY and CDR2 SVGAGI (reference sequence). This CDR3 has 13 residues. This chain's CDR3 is CASLWDTRNEQFF. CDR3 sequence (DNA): TGTGCCAGCTTATGGGACACGCGGAATGAGCAGTTCTTC.

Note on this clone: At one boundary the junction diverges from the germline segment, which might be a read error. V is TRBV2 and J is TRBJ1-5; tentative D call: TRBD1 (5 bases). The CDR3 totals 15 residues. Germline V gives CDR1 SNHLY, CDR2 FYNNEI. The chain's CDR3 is CASSEEGQGFQPQNF. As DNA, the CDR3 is TGTGCCAGCAGTGAGGAGGGGCAGGGTTTTCAGCCCCAGAATTTT. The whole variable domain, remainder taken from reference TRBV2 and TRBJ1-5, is EPEVTQTPSHQVTQMGQEVILRCVPISNHLYFYWYRQILGQKVEFLVSFYNNEISEKSEIFDDQFSVERPDGSNFTLKIRSTKLEDSAMYFCASSEEGQGFQPQNFGDGTRLSIL.

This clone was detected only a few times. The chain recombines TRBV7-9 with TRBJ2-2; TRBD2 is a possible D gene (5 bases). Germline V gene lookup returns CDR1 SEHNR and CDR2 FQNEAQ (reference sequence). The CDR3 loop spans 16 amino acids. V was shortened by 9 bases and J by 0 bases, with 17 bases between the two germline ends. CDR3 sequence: CASLTLADANTGELFF. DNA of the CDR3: TGTGCCAGTTTAACGCTAGCTGACGCGAACACCGGGGAGCTGTTTTTT.

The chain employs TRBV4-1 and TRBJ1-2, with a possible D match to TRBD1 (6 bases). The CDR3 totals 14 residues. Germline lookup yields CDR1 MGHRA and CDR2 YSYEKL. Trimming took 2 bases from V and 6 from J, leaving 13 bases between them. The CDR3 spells CASSQWVQGDGYTF. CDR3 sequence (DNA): TGCGCCAGCAGCCAATGGGTACAGGGAGATGGCTACACCTTC.

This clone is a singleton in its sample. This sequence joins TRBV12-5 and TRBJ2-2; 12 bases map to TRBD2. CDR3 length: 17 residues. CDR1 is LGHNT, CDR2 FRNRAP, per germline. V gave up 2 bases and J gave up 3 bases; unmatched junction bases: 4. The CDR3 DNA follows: TGTGCTAGTGGTTTGCTAGCGGGGGGGCTCCACACCGGGGAGCTGTTTTTT. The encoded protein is CASGLLAGGLHTGELFF.